This TCR beta chain was sequenced for a study of T cells in Graves' hyperthyroidism and ophthalmopathy. Patients were excluded for uncontrolled infection, other autoimmune disease, pregnancy or lactation. Diagnoses used clinical symptoms, serum thyroxine and TRAb, thyroid ultrasound and orbital computed tomography. Study observations and caveats: From stable hyperthyroidism, ophthalmopathy was set apart by a 13 V-J model.

This clonotype was counted only a few times. Its antigen is unknown. Amplification of TCR beta CDR3 regions used RNA as the template. Using the HTBI primer set, a first-round RT-PCR was run on the TCR CDR3. TCRdb analysed the multiplex PCR reads with MiXCR anew, one entry per CDR3 protein. The table has about 640,000 distinct CDR3 sequences, just under 45% seen once. The sequenced material came from peripheral blood or thyroid tissue (not recorded which). The TCR sequence derives from an adult man with Graves' disease, either hyperthyroidism or ophthalmopathy (not recorded which).

CDR3 sequence reads: CASRLYTEAFF. Written as DNA, the CDR3 is TGTGCCAGTAGACTGTACACTGAAGCTTTCTTT. The rearrangement uses TRBV19 and TRBJ1-1; D uncertain. The CDR3 runs 11 residues. Germline lookup yields CDR1 LNHDA and CDR2 SQIVND (reference sequence). V shed 6 bases and J shed 3 bases, with 5 bases lying between them.